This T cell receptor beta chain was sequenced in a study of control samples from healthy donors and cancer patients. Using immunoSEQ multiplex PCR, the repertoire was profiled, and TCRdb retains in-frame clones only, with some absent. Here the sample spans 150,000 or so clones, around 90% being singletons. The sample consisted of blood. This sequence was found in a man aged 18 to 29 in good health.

CDR3 region: CSVFDRGDYDYGYTF. The CDR3 bases are TGCAGCGTTTTCGACAGGGGAGATTACGACTATGGCTACACCTTC. V gene TRBV29-1 combines with J gene TRBJ1-2; TRBD1 agrees at 8 bases. With 5 bases clipped from V and 3 bases from J, the junction kept 11 bases outside the gene matches. CDR3 length equals 15 residues. Germline V gives CDR1 SQVTM, CDR2 ANQGSEA.